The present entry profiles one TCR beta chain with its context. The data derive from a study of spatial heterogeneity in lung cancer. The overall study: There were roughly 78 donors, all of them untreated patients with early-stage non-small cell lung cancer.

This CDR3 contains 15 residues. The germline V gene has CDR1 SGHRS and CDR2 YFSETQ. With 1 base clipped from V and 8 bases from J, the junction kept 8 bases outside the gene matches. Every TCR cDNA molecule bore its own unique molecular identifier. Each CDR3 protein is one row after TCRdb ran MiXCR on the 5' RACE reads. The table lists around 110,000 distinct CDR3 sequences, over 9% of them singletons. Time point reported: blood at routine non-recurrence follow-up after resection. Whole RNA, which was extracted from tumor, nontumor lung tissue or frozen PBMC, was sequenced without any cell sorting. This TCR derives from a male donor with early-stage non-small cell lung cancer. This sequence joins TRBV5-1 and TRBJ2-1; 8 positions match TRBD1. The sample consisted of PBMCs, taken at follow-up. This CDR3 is CASSLRQGAVDEQFF. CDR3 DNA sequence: TGCGCCAGCAGCTTGCGTCAGGGGGCGGTAGATGAGCAGTTCTTC. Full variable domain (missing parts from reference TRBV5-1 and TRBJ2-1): KAGVTQTPRYLIKTRGQQVTLSCSPISGHRSVSWYQQTPGQGLQFLFEYFSETQRNKGNFPGRFSGRQFSNSRSEMNVSTLELGDSALYLCASSLRQGAVDEQFFGPGTRLTVL.